This entry lists 32 T cell receptor beta chains sequenced from one sample in a study of T cell repertoires in cytomegalovirus infection. Each CDR3 protein gets one entry after TCRdb re-called the reads with MiXCR. The sample has roughly 190,000 distinct CDR3 sequences, roughly 9.8% seen once. The specimen sequenced was PBMCs. These receptors all come from a human donor in good health (CMV status not recorded). Some clones in this sample may be carry-over from other donors' samples.

This chain uses TRBV2 with TRBJ2-5; D possibly corresponds to TRBD2 (6 bases). Trimming took off 10 bases at V and 0 bases at J, with 9 bases between the two ends. The CDR3 has 12 residues. Germline lookup yields CDR1 SNHLY and CDR2 FYNNEI. CDR3 coding DNA: TGTGCCACTCGGGGGAACCAAGAGACCCAGTACTTC. Its translation: CATRGNQETQYF.

This clonotype was recorded at least ten times. The CDR3 DNA sequence: TGTGCCAGTAGTCACCCGGGACAGACAAACAATGAGCAGTTCTTC. Amino acids: CASSHPGQTNNEQFF. The gene calls are TRBV19 and TRBJ2-1; 7 nucleotides agree with TRBD1. V lost 5 bases, J lost 5 bases, and 9 bases stayed unmatched. Germline loops: CDR1 LNHDA, CDR2 SQIVND (reference sequence). The CDR3 runs to 15 residues.

The chain combines TRBV6-2 or TRBV6-3 with TRBJ2-7, with D maybe TRBD1 (6 bases). This CDR3 has 13 amino acids. Per the germline V gene, CDR1 is MNHEY and CDR2 is SVGEGT. The V gene lost 10 bases and the J gene lost 2 bases, with 15 bases spanning the gap. CDR3 sequence (DNA): TGTGCCACTTCTAGGGGGATTACCTACGAGCAGTACTTC. Its protein product is CATSRGITYEQYF.

This clonotype was seen at least ten times. CDR3 coding DNA: TGTGCCAGCAGCTTGAGTGGACCTGAAGCTTTCTTT. As protein: CASSLSGPEAFF. The chain links TRBV7-2 to TRBJ1-1; no firm D call. The CDR3 is 12 amino acids. Germline loops: CDR1 SGHTA, CDR2 FQGNSA. Trimming removed 3 bases from V and 6 bases from J, with 8 bases in between.

This clonotype was recorded at least ten times. V usage is TRBV20-1 and J usage is TRBJ2-1; D uncertain. V was cut by 6 bases and J by 9 bases, with 21 bases left in between. The germline V gene has CDR1 DFQATT and CDR2 SNEGSKA (reference sequence). The CDR3 contains 14 residues. The CDR3 DNA follows: TGCAGTGCCAAAGGGTCGGCTAGTTTGGGTGAGCAGTTCTTC. It codes for CSAKGSASLGEQFF.

The sample holds a few counts of this clonotype. The chain carries TRBV29-1 and TRBJ1-5; D call uncertain. Trimming cost V 2 bases and J 3 bases, with 8 bases left between them. This CDR3 is 13 amino acids long. Germline values: CDR1 SQVTM, CDR2 ANQGSEA. The DNA for the CDR3 is TGCAGCGTTGAACTGGAGTCCAATCAGCCCCAGCATTTT. It codes for CSVELESNQPQHF. The full variable domain, with the rest looked up from reference TRBV29-1 and TRBJ1-5, is SAVISQKPSRDICQRGTSLTIQCQVDSQVTMMFWYRQQPGQSLTLIATANQGSEATYESGFVIDKFPISRPNLTFSTLTVSNMSPEDSSIYLCSVELESNQPQHFGDGTRLSIL.

This clonotype was counted many times. The chain couples TRBV7-2 to TRBJ1-1; TRBD1 matches 9 bases. CDR3 size: 14 residues. Trimming took 6 bases from V and 1 from J; bases not matched to a gene: 3. CDR1 and CDR2 from the germline V gene are SGHTA and FQGNSA. The CDR3 here is CASSLQGANTEAFF. Written as DNA, the CDR3 is TGTGCCAGCAGTCTACAGGGGGCGAACACTGAAGCTTTCTTT.

Ten or more counts support this clonotype. This chain connects TRBV7-2 to TRBJ2-4; D is perhaps TRBD1 (6 bases). V lost 4 bases, J lost 5 bases, and 15 bases lay in between. From germline, CDR1 is SGHTA and CDR2 FQGNSA. The CDR3 has 15 amino acids. The CDR3 region has the DNA TGTGCCAGCAGCTCGAATCAGGGGATCCAAAACATTCAGTACTTC. Protein sequence: CASSSNQGIQNIQYF.

This clonotype was seen repeatedly, ten times or more. V usage is TRBV28 and J usage is TRBJ1-1; possibly TRBD1 for D (5 bases). V was pared by 10 bases and J by 4 bases, with 16 bases between. Germline-derived CDR1 and CDR2 are MDHEN and SYDVKM. The CDR3 has 13 amino acids. The CDR3 DNA is TGTGCCACTGTAGGAAGGGGAACCACTGAAGCTTTCTTT. Its translation is CATVGRGTTEAFF.

The chain joins TRBV19 to TRBJ2-5; TRBD1 matches 9 bases. The V and J ends lost 7 bases and 3 bases, in that order; junction bases with no gene match: 6. The CDR3 sequence is 14 residues long. The germline V gene encodes CDR1 LNHDA and CDR2 SQIVND (reference sequence). The CDR3 here is CASTPGQGKETQYF. The CDR3 bases are TGTGCCAGTACCCCGGGACAGGGTAAAGAGACCCAGTACTTC.

This clonotype was seen a handful of times. V usage is TRBV30 and J usage is TRBJ2-3; D not certain. V gave up 7 bases and J gave up 11 bases, with 16 bases separating them. The germline V gene encodes CDR1 GTSNPN and CDR2 SVGIG (reference sequence). The CDR3 length is 11 residues. The CDR3 DNA follows: TGTGCCTACCCCACCCCGTCAAGGCAGTATTTT. This gives the protein CAYPTPSRQYF.

As to this clonotype: Just one base apart from a much larger clone, this may be a read error. The rearrangement joins TRBV5-4 to TRBJ2-7; 7 bases line up with TRBD1. The CDR3 spans 18 residues. Trimming cost V 4 bases and J 3 bases; bases outside gene matches: 19. The germline CDR1 and CDR2 sequences are SGHNT and YYREEE (reference sequence). CDR3 coding DNA: TGTGCCAGCAGCCCCGGAGCTCGGCAGGGGGTTCAGATCTACGAGCAGTACTTC. Translated: CASSPGARQGVQIYEQYF.

This clonotype turned up a few times. This may be a read error, as it is one base from a much larger clone. The rearrangement joins TRBV7-9 to TRBJ2-7; 9 bases agree with TRBD1. This CDR3 is built from 13 residues. With 5 bases clipped from V and 6 bases from J, the junction kept 5 bases outside the gene matches. The germline gives CDR1 SEHNR, CDR2 FQNEAQ (reference sequence). CDR3 region: CASSPGTGTEQYF. CDR3 in DNA: TGTGCCAGCAGCCCCGGGACAGGGACCGAGCAGTACTTC.

The V gene is TRBV5-1, the J gene TRBJ2-7; D is ambiguous. The CDR3 runs to 12 residues. The germline V gene encodes CDR1 SGHRS and CDR2 YFSETQ. V lost 5 bases, J lost 6 bases, and 12 bases lay in between. The CDR3 DNA sequence: TGCGCCAGCAGTCATCAGACGGGCGAGCAGTACTTC. It yields the protein CASSHQTGEQYF.

This clonotype was recorded many times. The chain has TRBV7-9 and TRBJ2-7; 9 bases are a match to TRBD2. This CDR3 has 12 amino acids. CDR1 SEHNR and CDR2 FQNEAQ come from the germline V gene (reference sequence). Trimming at V came to 8 bases and at J to 2 bases, leaving 1 base not matched to a gene. The CDR3 region is CASRTSAYEQYF. For the CDR3, the DNA is TGTGCCAGCCGGACTAGCGCCTACGAGCAGTACTTC.

This clonotype has ten or more counts. This sequence joins TRBV7-2 and TRBJ2-3; TRBD2 is a possible D gene (5 bases). The germline CDR1 and CDR2 sequences are SGHTA and FQGNSA. This CDR3 contains 18 residues. Trimming took off 2 bases at V and 4 bases at J, with 22 bases between the two ends. The CDR3 DNA sequence: TGTGCCAGCAGCTTAAATTTTCGGGTGGGAGTTAGTTCAGATACGCAGTATTTT. Its protein is CASSLNFRVGVSSDTQYF. The variable domain in full, with the rest retrieved from reference TRBV7-2 and TRBJ2-3, is GAGVSQSPSNKVTEKGKDVELRCDPISGHTALYWYRQSLGQGLEFLIYFQGNSAPDKSGLPSDRFSAERTGGSVSTLTIQRTQQEDSAVYLCASSLNFRVGVSSDTQYFGPGTRLTVL.

This clonotype was detected many times. The chain recombines TRBV6-2 or TRBV6-3 with TRBJ2-7, with D possibly called TRBD1 or TRBD2 (6 bases each). The V end was cut by 2 bases, the J end by 3 bases, with 14 bases between. From germline, CDR1 is MNHEY and CDR2 SVGEGT. The CDR3 loop spans 15 amino acids. The CDR3 coding sequence is TGTGCCAGCAGTTACCTCAGACAGGACTACTACGAGCAGTACTTC. Translating it yields CASSYLRQDYYEQYF.

This clonotype came up many times. CDR3 bases: TGCAGTGCTAGGACTAGCGGGCAATATGAGCAGTTCTTC. Translation: CSARTSGQYEQFF. This chain connects TRBV20-1 to TRBJ2-1; TRBD2 agrees at 10 bases. Looked up from germline, CDR1 is DFQATT and CDR2 is SNEGSKA (reference sequence). The CDR3 covers 13 residues. V was clipped by 3 bases and J by 8 bases; unmatched bases: 4.

Ten or more counts support this clonotype. The chain carries TRBV7-2 and TRBJ1-2; tentative D call: TRBD1 (6 bases). Germline CDR1 is SGHTA and CDR2 is FQGNSA. CDR3 size: 13 residues. Between the trimmed V and J ends, which lost 2 bases and 7 bases, there was a span of 11 bases. The CDR3 here is CASSLRTAGGYTF. The CDR3 nucleotides are TGTGCCAGCAGCTTAAGGACAGCGGGTGGCTACACCTTC.

This clonotype has ten or more counts. The V call is TRBV6-2 or TRBV6-3, the J call TRBJ2-3, with 11 nucleotides matching TRBD2. Per the germline V gene, CDR1 is MNHEY and CDR2 is SVGEGT. The V gene end was trimmed by 6 bases and the J gene end by 5 bases; junction bases not matched to a gene: 7. The CDR3 has 15 amino acids. The CDR3 DNA follows: TGTGCCAGCAGAAAACTAGCGGGGGAATTAGATACGCAGTATTTT. Protein: CASRKLAGELDTQYF.

The V and J genes are TRBV6-2 or TRBV6-3 and TRBJ1-5, with a possible D match to TRBD1 (5 bases). The V and J ends lost 7 bases and 2 bases respectively, with 21 bases between them. Germline loops: CDR1 MNHEY, CDR2 SVGEGT. The CDR3 consists of 17 residues. CDR3 region: CASKSAGSVRRNQPQHF. The CDR3 DNA reads as TGTGCCAGCAAATCGGCAGGGTCCGTTCGGCGCAATCAGCCCCAGCATTTT.

This clonotype occurred a few times. V is TRBV20-1 and J is TRBJ2-2; D possibly corresponds to TRBD1 (6 bases). Trimming removed 6 bases at V and 7 bases at J, with 27 bases between. CDR1 is DFQATT and CDR2 is SNEGSKA in the germline V gene (reference sequence). This CDR3 has 17 residues. The CDR3 bases are TGCAGTGCCACGCCTCGGGACATTCTTAGTCTCGGCGGGGAGCTGTTTTTT. This encodes CSATPRDILSLGGELFF.

J is TRBJ2-1 and V is TRBV12-3 or TRBV12-4; D gene ambiguous. V was pared by 5 bases and J by 6 bases, with 11 bases between. This CDR3 has 13 residues. CDR3 bases: TGTGCCAGCAGTCCCTCGAACGGCAATGAGCAGTTCTTC. Amino acid sequence: CASSPSNGNEQFF.

This clonotype has ten or more counts. This chain connects TRBV12-3 or TRBV12-4 to TRBJ1-5, with a possible D match to TRBD1 (5 bases). Trimming pared 3 bases from V and 3 bases from J, leaving 9 bases between. CDR3 length equals 14 residues. CDR3 DNA sequence: TGTGCCAGCAGTTTTGGTGGGGCCAATCAGCCCCAGCATTTT. This codes for CASSFGGANQPQHF.

This clonotype has a count of ten or more. The V and J genes are TRBV11-2 and TRBJ1-1; possibly TRBD1 for D (6 bases). The V gene's germline CDR1 is SGHAT and CDR2 FQNNGV. The CDR3 is made up of 15 amino acids. V lost 5 bases, J lost 1 base, and 14 bases lay in between. The CDR3 here is CASSPIRGWNTEAFF. The CDR3 DNA reads as TGTGCCAGCAGCCCGATAAGGGGGTGGAACACTGAAGCTTTCTTT.

A few counts support this clonotype. V usage is TRBV28 and J usage is TRBJ1-5; D gene uncertain. The CDR3 is made up of 12 amino acids. V was shortened by 4 bases and J by 9 bases, with 10 bases between the two germline ends. Per the germline V gene, CDR1 is MDHEN and CDR2 is SYDVKM. This chain's CDR3 is CASSSTGLPQHF. In DNA, the CDR3 is TGTGCCAGCAGTTCCACCGGGTTGCCCCAGCATTTT.

This clonotype was found a few times. The gene calls are TRBV24-1 and TRBJ2-3; TRBD2 matches 12 bases. Germline-derived CDR1 and CDR2 are KGHDR and SFDVKD. CDR3 length: 16 amino acids. V gave up 6 bases and J gave up 10 bases; unmatched junction bases: 13. CDR3 loop: CATSRTSGAIQSAQYF. The CDR3 region has the DNA TGTGCCACCAGTCGGACTAGCGGGGCGATCCAATCTGCGCAGTATTTT.

This clonotype was observed a few times. The J gene is TRBJ1-1, the V gene TRBV18; possibly TRBD1 for D (6 bases). Trimming shortened V by 5 bases and J by 0 bases, and 10 bases separated the two germline ends. The CDR3 consists of 14 residues. Germline CDR1 reads KGHSH; CDR2 reads LQKENI. This CDR3 reads CASSEAGVNTEAFF. In DNA, the CDR3 is TGTGCCAGCTCAGAGGCAGGGGTGAACACTGAAGCTTTCTTT.

V gene TRBV15 combines with J gene TRBJ1-1; 7 bases fit TRBD1. This CDR3 has 13 residues. V gave up 7 bases and J gave up 0 bases; unmatched junction bases: 2. The germline V gene encodes CDR1 LNHNV and CDR2 YYDKDF (reference sequence). CDR3 sequence: CATTGGLNTEAFF. DNA of the CDR3: TGTGCCACCACAGGGGGACTGAACACTGAAGCTTTCTTT.

There are a few counts of this clonotype. The chain carries TRBV19 and TRBJ2-2, with TRBD1 matching 8 bases. CDR1 is LNHDA and CDR2 is SQIVND in the germline V gene (reference sequence). The CDR3 consists of 14 residues. V gave up 6 bases and J gave up 5 bases; unmatched junction bases: 5. The CDR3 is CASRRDRNTGELFF. The CDR3 DNA is TGTGCCAGTAGACGGGACAGGAATACCGGGGAGCTGTTTTTT. Full variable domain (remainder filled in from reference TRBV19 and TRBJ2-2): DGGITQSPKYLFRKEGQNVTLSCEQNLNHDAMYWYRQDPGQGLRLIYYSQIVNDFQKGDIAEGYSVSREKKESFPLTVTSAQKNPTAFYLCASRRDRNTGELFFGEGSRLTVL.

V and J are TRBV28 and TRBJ2-7; D gene unclear. The CDR3 extends over 17 amino acids. The germline V and J ends were trimmed by 7 bases and 0 bases, with 22 bases remaining between them. CDR1 is MDHEN, CDR2 SYDVKM, per germline. The CDR3: CASTTPRTAAHSYEQYF. CDR3 coding DNA: TGTGCCAGCACTACACCAAGAACGGCGGCACACTCCTACGAGCAGTACTTC.

The rearrangement links TRBV29-1 to TRBJ1-1, with 11 bases aligning to TRBD1. Trimming at V came to 7 bases and at J to 1 base, leaving 5 bases not matched to a gene. Germline CDR1 reads SQVTM; CDR2 reads ANQGSEA. The CDR3 totals 14 residues. The CDR3 spells CSAGQGGRNTEAFF. CDR3 coding DNA: TGCAGCGCGGGACAGGGGGGAAGGAACACTGAAGCTTTCTTT.